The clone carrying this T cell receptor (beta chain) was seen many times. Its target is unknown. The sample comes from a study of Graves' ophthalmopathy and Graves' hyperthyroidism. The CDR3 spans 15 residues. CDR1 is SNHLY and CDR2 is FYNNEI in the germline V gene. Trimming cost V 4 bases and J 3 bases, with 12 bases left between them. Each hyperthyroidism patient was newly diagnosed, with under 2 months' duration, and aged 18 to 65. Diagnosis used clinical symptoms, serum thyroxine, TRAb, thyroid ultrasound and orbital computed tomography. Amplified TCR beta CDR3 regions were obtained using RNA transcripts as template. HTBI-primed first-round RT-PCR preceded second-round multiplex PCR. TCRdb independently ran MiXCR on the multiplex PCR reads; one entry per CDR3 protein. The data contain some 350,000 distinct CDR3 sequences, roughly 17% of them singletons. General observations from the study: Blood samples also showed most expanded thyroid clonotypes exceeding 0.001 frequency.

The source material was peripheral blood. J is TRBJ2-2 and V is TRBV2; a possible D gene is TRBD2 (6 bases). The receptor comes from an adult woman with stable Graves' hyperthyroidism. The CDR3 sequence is CASSGERAHTGELFF. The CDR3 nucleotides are TGTGCCAGCAGTGGAGAGCGGGCCCACACCGGGGAGCTGTTTTTT. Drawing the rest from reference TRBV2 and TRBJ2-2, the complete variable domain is EPEVTQTPSHQVTQMGQEVILRCVPISNHLYFYWYRQILGQKVEFLVSFYNNEISEKSEIFDDQFSVERPDGSNFTLKIRSTKLEDSAMYFCASSGERAHTGELFFGEGSRLTVL.